Presented here are 26 T cell receptor beta chains from one specimen sequenced in a study of cytomegalovirus exposure and HLA in healthy donors. Researchers ran the PCR with 60 Vbeta and 13 Jbeta primers. Libraries were prepared by immunoSEQ multiplex PCR; TCRdb keeps only in-frame clonotypes and omits some of them. Of under 200,000 clones listed, roughly 78% are singletons. Sequenced sample: PBMCs. The receptors were gathered from a woman aged 50 to 60 in good health and CMV-seropositive.

The V gene is TRBV28, the J gene TRBJ2-3, with 7 bases fitting TRBD2. V shed 5 bases and J 4 bases; nucleotides not matched to a gene: 9. Germline V gives CDR1 MDHEN, CDR2 SYDVKM. The CDR3 covers 15 residues. CDR3 DNA: TGTGCCAGCAGTCTTGGCGGGAGAACGGCAGATACGCAGTATTTT. Translating it yields CASSLGGRTADTQYF.

As DNA, the CDR3 is TGTGCCAGCAGCCCCCCCACTAGCGGAGGGGGTGGGGAGCAGTACTTC. This codes for CASSPPTSGGGGEQYF. The chain is built from TRBV7-2 and TRBJ2-7, with 8 bases identical to TRBD2. Germline CDR1 SGHTA, CDR2 FQGNSA. The CDR3 contains 16 residues. J gave up 7 bases and V 5 bases, and 16 bases lay outside the gene matches.

The V and J genes are TRBV19 and TRBJ1-2, with D possibly being TRBD1 (5 bases). CDR3 length: 12 residues. Germline loops: CDR1 LNHDA, CDR2 SQIVND (reference sequence). The V end lost 7 bases, the J end lost 8 bases, and 14 bases lay between the germline ends. CDR3 amino acids: CASNTGGVGYTF. The DNA of the CDR3 is TGTGCCAGTAATACCGGAGGGGTCGGCTACACCTTC. The whole variable domain, remainder taken from reference TRBV19 and TRBJ1-2, is DGGITQSPKYLFRKEGQNVTLSCEQNLNHDAMYWYRQDPGQGLRLIYYSQIVNDFQKGDIAEGYSVSREKKESFPLTVTSAQKNPTAFYLCASNTGGVGYTFGSGTRLTVV.

The chain uses TRBV9 and TRBJ1-2; D call uncertain. With 1 base removed from V and 0 bases from J, the gap between germline ends came to 10 bases. The length of the CDR3 is 15 residues. Germline assignment: CDR1 SGDLS and CDR2 YYNGEE. CDR3 in amino acids: CASSVREAPNYGYTF. CDR3 DNA sequence: TGTGCCAGCAGCGTACGCGAGGCCCCTAACTATGGCTACACCTTC.

Only one count was recorded for this clone. The chain couples TRBV6-5 to TRBJ1-1; 7 nucleotides match TRBD1. Germline CDR1 is MNHEY and CDR2 is SVGAGI. The CDR3 sequence is 14 residues long. V shed 7 bases, J shed 0 bases, and the junction held 5 bases outside the gene matches. In DNA, the CDR3 is TGTGCCAGCACCAGGGGGATCATGAACACTGAAGCTTTCTTT. Amino acids: CASTRGIMNTEAFF.

The chain couples TRBV28 to TRBJ1-1; TRBD1 aligns across 7 bases. Germline lookup yields CDR1 MDHEN and CDR2 SYDVKM. With 1 base clipped from V and 5 bases from J, the junction kept 19 bases outside the gene matches. The CDR3 sequence is 19 residues long. CDR3 sequence: CASSLSLVRQGRTGTEAFF. CDR3 DNA sequence: TGTGCCAGCAGTTTATCTTTGGTAAGACAGGGCAGGACCGGGACTGAAGCTTTCTTT.

In its sample, this clone was seen a few times. This rearrangement joins TRBV6-5 to TRBJ1-1, with a weak D call TRBD1 (5 bases). The CDR3 consists of 15 residues. Germline CDR1 MNHEY, CDR2 SVGAGI. Trimming took 2 bases from V and 5 from J, leaving 15 bases between them. CDR3 sequence (DNA): TGTGCCAGCAGTTACCAGGCAGGGAGGCGGACTGAAGCTTTCTTT. Translated: CASSYQAGRRTEAFF.

V is TRBV27 and J is TRBJ2-5; possible D gene TRBD1, 5 bases. The V and J ends lost 3 bases and 7 bases respectively, with 12 bases between them. This CDR3 has 13 amino acids. Looked up from germline, CDR1 is MNHEY and CDR2 is SMNVEV (reference sequence). Here the CDR3 DNA reads TGTGCCAGCAGTTTTACTTCTGGGGCGACCCAGTACTTC. The encoded protein is CASSFTSGATQYF.

J is TRBJ2-4 and V is TRBV19; the D gene is possibly TRBD1 (5 bases). The germline V gene encodes CDR1 LNHDA and CDR2 SQIVND (reference sequence). This CDR3 is built from 17 residues. V was pared by 1 base and J by 0 bases, with 13 bases between. The CDR3 here is CASSIVRQTLAKNIQYF. In DNA form, the CDR3 reads TGTGCCAGTAGTATAGTACGACAGACCCTAGCCAAAAACATTCAGTACTTC.

The V gene is TRBV2, the J gene TRBJ2-3; tentatively, D is TRBD1 (6 bases). The V end lost 5 bases, the J end lost 2 bases, and 17 bases lay between the germline ends. This CDR3 region has 16 residues. CDR1 SNHLY and CDR2 FYNNEI come from the germline V gene. CDR3 loop: CASSPGQSPSTDTQYF. DNA of the CDR3: TGTGCCAGCAGTCCTGGACAGTCTCCTTCCACAGATACGCAGTATTTT.

In regard to this clone: A read error may produce the germline difference seen at one junction end. The genes are TRBV4-3 and TRBJ1-5; 7 bases align to TRBD1. From germline, CDR1 is LGHNA and CDR2 YSLEER. The CDR3 runs 13 residues. The CDR3 region is CASSRDSIQPQHF. As DNA, the CDR3 is TGCGCCAGCAGCCGGGACAGCATTCAGCCCCAGCATTTT.

This clone was seen a handful of times. J is TRBJ1-2 and V is TRBV6-6, with 7 bases matching TRBD1. Germline CDR1 is MNHNY and CDR2 is SVGAGI (reference sequence). The CDR3 runs 16 residues. V gave up 5 bases and J gave up 0 bases; unmatched junction bases: 9. The CDR3 DNA follows: TGTGCCAGCAGTGGGGGACAGCAGCAGACTAACTATGGCTACACCTTC. Protein sequence: CASSGGQQQTNYGYTF.

V is TRBV15 and J is TRBJ1-4; D may be TRBD1 (6 bases). V was cut by 3 bases and J by 4 bases, with 9 bases left in between. This CDR3 is 14 amino acids long. Germline V CDR1 and CDR2: LNHNV, YYDKDF (reference sequence). The CDR3 DNA reads as TGTGCCACCAGCAGCCGGACAGTTAATGAAAAACTGTTTTTT. Protein sequence: CATSSRTVNEKLFF.

The CDR3 spells CASSQTPSTGKLATNEKLFF. Written as DNA, the CDR3 is TGCGCCAGCAGCCAGACCCCCTCGACAGGGAAACTTGCAACTAATGAAAAACTGTTTTTT. The chain employs TRBV4-3 and TRBJ1-4; 7 bases fit TRBD1. The CDR3 is 20 amino acids. The V and J ends lost 3 bases and 0 bases, in that order; junction bases with no gene match: 16. The germline gives CDR1 LGHNA, CDR2 YSLEER.

The genes are TRBV7-8 and TRBJ2-7, with D maybe TRBD2 (6 bases). V dropped 4 bases and J dropped 1 base, with 17 bases sitting between them. CDR3 length equals 16 residues. Germline V gives CDR1 SGHVS, CDR2 FQNEAQ. The CDR3 loop is CASSSVTSRFSYEQYF. The CDR3 DNA follows: TGTGCCAGCAGCTCTGTGACTAGTAGGTTTTCCTACGAGCAGTACTTC.

The genes are TRBV11-2 and TRBJ2-1; the match to TRBD2 covers 8 bases. Trimming took 4 bases from V and 9 from J; bases not matched to a gene: 11. Germline V gene lookup returns CDR1 SGHAT and CDR2 FQNNGV. This CDR3 has 15 amino acids. CDR3 protein: CASSSGLVDSGEQFF. The CDR3 DNA follows: TGTGCCAGCAGCTCGGGACTAGTGGACTCCGGTGAGCAGTTCTTC.

The chain has TRBV7-3 and TRBJ2-5; TRBD2 matches at 11 bases. The junction had 2 bases not matched to a gene; V was cut back by 3 bases and J by 5 bases. The CDR3 is 14 amino acids. The V gene's germline CDR1 is SGHTA and CDR2 FQGTGA. The DNA for the CDR3 is TGTGCCAGCAGCTTTGGGACTAGCGGCGAGACCCAGTACTTC. This codes for CASSFGTSGETQYF.

Details on this clone: One end of the junction varies from germline; a read error may be responsible. V usage is TRBV7-9 and J usage is TRBJ2-5, with TRBD1 identical over 7 bases. The CDR3 is made up of 17 amino acids. CDR1 is SEHNR and CDR2 is FQNEAQ in the germline V gene (reference sequence). The CDR3, as DNA: TGTTCCAGCAGCCGAACTCCGGGACAGCCAGGGCAAGAGACCCAGTACTTC. This translates into CSSSRTPGQPGQETQYF.

On this clone: A read error may produce the germline difference seen at one junction end. Here the CDR3 DNA reads TGCGCCAGCAGTTTCTCGAACACCGGGGAGCTGTTTTTT. Translating gives CASSFSNTGELFF. The rearrangement joins TRBV28 to TRBJ2-2; D gene unclear. CDR3 length: 13 residues. Per germline, CDR1 MDHEN and CDR2 SYDVKM.

V usage is TRBV27 and J usage is TRBJ2-1; D is possibly TRBD2 (5 bases). The CDR3 is 15 amino acids. V lost 6 bases and J 3 bases, leaving 15 bases between the germline ends. Germline V gene lookup returns CDR1 MNHEY and CDR2 SMNVEV (reference sequence). The CDR3 is CASSPTSPFYNEQFF. CDR3 DNA: TGTGCCAGCAGCCCCACTAGTCCCTTCTACAATGAGCAGTTCTTC.

The chain carries TRBV5-1 and TRBJ1-2, with D possibly being TRBD1 (5 bases). Trimming shortened V by 4 bases and J by 7 bases, and 20 bases separated the two germline ends. The CDR3 runs 15 residues. Germline V gene lookup returns CDR1 SGHRS and CDR2 YFSETQ. The CDR3 DNA reads TGCGCCAGCAGCCCGGGGGAACGCCTGACATTTGGCTACACCTTC. It yields the protein CASSPGERLTFGYTF. Drawing the rest from reference TRBV5-1 and TRBJ1-2, the complete variable domain is KAGVTQTPRYLIKTRGQQVTLSCSPISGHRSVSWYQQTPGQGLQFLFEYFSETQRNKGNFPGRFSGRQFSNSRSEMNVSTLELGDSALYLCASSPGERLTFGYTFGSGTRLTVV.

The V call is TRBV19, the J call TRBJ2-7; D perhaps matches TRBD1 (6 bases). The CDR3 is 15 amino acids. Trimming removed 2 bases from V and 2 bases from J, with 13 bases in between. The germline V gene encodes CDR1 LNHDA and CDR2 SQIVND (reference sequence). DNA for the CDR3: TGTGCCAGTAGTATATCAGGGGCAAAAACCTACGAGCAGTACTTC. Protein product: CASSISGAKTYEQYF.

V is TRBV5-1 and J is TRBJ2-5, with D tentatively TRBD1 (6 bases). The CDR3 has 17 amino acids. CDR1 and CDR2 from the germline V gene are SGHRS and YFSETQ. V gave up 0 bases and J gave up 0 bases, with 15 bases separating them. CDR3 region: CASSLAGQPRYQETQYF. For the CDR3, the DNA is TGCGCCAGCAGCTTGGCCGGACAGCCGCGGTACCAAGAGACCCAGTACTTC.

V usage is TRBV18 and J usage is TRBJ2-3; 9 bases fit TRBD2. Trimming at V came to 2 bases and at J to 5 bases, leaving 8 bases not matched to a gene. In germline, CDR1 is KGHSH, CDR2 LQKENI. The CDR3 totals 16 residues. CDR3 nucleotides: TGTGCCAGCTCACCAGGGCTAGCGGGACTGGTAGATACGCAGTATTTT. It codes for CASSPGLAGLVDTQYF. The variable domain in full, with the rest retrieved from reference TRBV18 and TRBJ2-3, is NAGVMQNPRHLVRRRGQEARLRCSPMKGHSHVYWYRQLPEEGLKFMVYLQKENIIDESGMPKERFSAEFPKEGPSILRIQQVVRGDSAAYFCASSPGLAGLVDTQYFGPGTRLTVL.

This clone was seen more than once but under ten times. The genes are TRBV5-1 and TRBJ1-6, with D possibly TRBD1 on 6 matching bases. The CDR3 runs 14 residues. CDR1 SGHRS and CDR2 YFSETQ come from the germline V gene. V shed 1 base and J shed 8 bases, with 10 bases lying between them. The CDR3 loop is CASSLLQGDSPLHF. CDR3 sequence (DNA): TGCGCCAGCAGCTTGTTACAGGGAGATTCACCCCTCCACTTT.

This clone was detected a few times. The chain uses TRBV29-1 and TRBJ1-2; possible D gene TRBD1, 6 bases. Germline V gene lookup returns CDR1 SQVTM and CDR2 ANQGSEA. This CDR3 contains 12 residues. Trimming pared 1 base from V and 4 bases from J, leaving 7 bases between. CDR3: CSVEGGGYGYTF. The CDR3 nucleotides are TGCAGCGTTGAAGGAGGGGGCTATGGCTACACCTTC.